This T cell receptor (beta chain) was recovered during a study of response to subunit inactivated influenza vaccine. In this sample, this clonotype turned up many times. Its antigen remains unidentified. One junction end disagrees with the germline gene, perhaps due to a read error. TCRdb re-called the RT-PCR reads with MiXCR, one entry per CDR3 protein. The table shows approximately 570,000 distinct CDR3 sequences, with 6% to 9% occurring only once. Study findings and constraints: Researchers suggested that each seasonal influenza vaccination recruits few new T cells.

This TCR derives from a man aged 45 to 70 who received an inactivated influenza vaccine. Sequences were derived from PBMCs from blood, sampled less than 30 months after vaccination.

CDR3 region: CSVEGTSGRARYEQFF. For the CDR3, the DNA is TGCAGCGTGGAAGGGACTAGCGGGAGGGCGCGTTATGAGCAGTTCTTC. The rearrangement links TRBV29-1 to TRBJ2-1, with TRBD2 identical over 16 bases. The CDR3 covers 16 residues. In germline, CDR1 is SQVTM, CDR2 ANQGSEA.